The 18 T cell receptor beta chains in this list originate from one sample, sequenced in a study of T cells in Graves' hyperthyroidism and ophthalmopathy. TCR beta CDR3 regions were amplified from RNA. The HTBI set primed first-round TCR CDR3 RT-PCR. One entry per CDR3 protein results from TCRdb running MiXCR on the multiplex PCR reads. Of approximately 400,000 distinct CDR3 sequences detected, 20% to 30% appear once; the ten largest clones hold more than 60%. The sample consisted of blood. The receptors stem from a man in his forties or fifties with Graves' hyperthyroidism.

The V gene is TRBV27, the J gene TRBJ2-1; TRBD2 might be the D (6 bases). V was pared by 7 bases and J by 2 bases, with 12 bases between. Looked up from germline, CDR1 is MNHEY and CDR2 is SMNVEV (reference sequence). The CDR3 contains 14 residues. The CDR3 reads CASNVGGTYNEQFF. In DNA, the CDR3 is TGTGCCAGCAACGTGGGAGGTACCTACAATGAGCAGTTCTTC.

This clonotype was seen ten or more times. This chain links TRBV5-1 with TRBJ2-1; D ambiguous. The CDR3 is 16 residues long. The V gene lost 5 bases and the J gene lost 3 bases, with 18 bases spanning the gap. Germline loops: CDR1 SGHRS, CDR2 YFSETQ. CDR3 protein: CASSPDGRLLYNEQFF. The CDR3 coding sequence is TGCGCCAGCAGTCCGGACGGTCGTCTTCTCTACAATGAGCAGTTCTTC.

This chain links TRBV27 with TRBJ2-1; D is unresolved. Germline V gives CDR1 MNHEY, CDR2 SMNVEV (reference sequence). Trimming took off 2 bases at V and 6 bases at J, with 14 bases between the two ends. The length of the CDR3 is 15 residues. CDR3 protein: CASSLGLSYRNEQFF. The DNA of the CDR3 is TGTGCCAGCAGTTTAGGGCTATCCTACCGCAATGAGCAGTTCTTC.

The chain joins TRBV7-8 to TRBJ2-5; 12 positions agree with TRBD2. After removal of 7 bases from V and 2 bases from J, the junction contained 5 bases not matched to a gene. CDR1 is SGHVS and CDR2 is FQNEAQ in the germline V gene. The CDR3 runs to 15 residues. The CDR3 is CASTSSGRGQETQYF. DNA of the CDR3: TGTGCCAGCACCTCTAGCGGGAGGGGTCAAGAGACCCAGTACTTC.

The V call is TRBV29-1, the J call TRBJ2-4, with D maybe TRBD2 (6 bases). The germline V and J ends were trimmed by 7 bases and 7 bases, with 23 bases remaining between them. This CDR3 is 15 amino acids long. Germline-derived CDR1 and CDR2 are SQVTM and ANQGSEA. The CDR3 sequence: CSAHGGERGGNIQYF. Written as DNA, the CDR3 is TGCAGCGCCCACGGCGGGGAGCGTGGAGGGAACATTCAGTACTTC.

This rearrangement joins TRBV5-1 to TRBJ2-1; TRBD2 matches 9 bases. Germline loops: CDR1 SGHRS, CDR2 YFSETQ. Trimming at V came to 3 bases and at J to 4 bases, leaving 5 bases not matched to a gene. The CDR3 sequence is 15 residues long. The CDR3 sequence is CASSYGLALYNEQFF. CDR3 bases: TGCGCCAGCAGCTACGGACTAGCGTTGTACAATGAGCAGTTCTTC.

The J gene is TRBJ2-2, the V gene TRBV3-1; tentative D call: TRBD1 (5 bases). Germline CDR1 and CDR2: LGHDT and YNNKEL (reference sequence). The length of the CDR3 is 15 residues. Trimming took off 0 bases at V and 5 bases at J, with 10 bases between the two ends. CDR3 loop: CASSQDPRGTGELFF. CDR3 coding DNA: TGTGCCAGCAGCCAAGACCCAAGGGGAACCGGGGAGCTGTTTTTT. The full variable domain, with the rest looked up from reference TRBV3-1 and TRBJ2-2, is DTAVSQTPKYLVTQMGNDKSIKCEQNLGHDTMYWYKQDSKKFLKIMFSYNNKELIINETVPNRFSPKSPDKAHLNLHINSLELGDSAVYFCASSQDPRGTGELFFGEGSRLTVL.

This rearrangement joins TRBV6-1 to TRBJ1-5; 7 nucleotides agree with TRBD1. The CDR3 sequence is 13 residues long. Germline V CDR1 and CDR2: MNHNS, SASEGT. The trim removed 2 bases at V and 9 bases at J, leaving 4 bases unmatched. CDR3 region: CASSETQGPPQHF. CDR3 sequence (DNA): TGTGCCAGCAGTGAAACACAGGGGCCGCCCCAGCATTTT.

This clonotype was detected only a few times. The chain couples TRBV6-6 to TRBJ1-2; no definite D call. CDR1 and CDR2 from the germline V gene are MNHNY and SVGAGI (reference sequence). The CDR3 loop spans 15 amino acids. V gave up 0 bases and J gave up 8 bases, with 16 bases separating them. CDR3 DNA: TGTGCCAGCAGTTACTCTGGCAGCTTCCTTGACGGCTACACCTTC. The encoded protein is CASSYSGSFLDGYTF.

This clonotype was counted between two and nine times. V usage is TRBV6-1 and J usage is TRBJ2-1; 11 nucleotides agree with TRBD2. The CDR3 has 14 amino acids. Germline V gives CDR1 MNHNS, CDR2 SASEGT. With 7 bases clipped from V and 5 bases from J, the junction kept 4 bases outside the gene matches. CDR3 protein: CASKTSGSNNEQFF. Here the CDR3 DNA reads TGTGCCAGCAAAACTAGCGGGAGTAACAATGAGCAGTTCTTC.

This chain links TRBV6-1 with TRBJ2-3; D possibly matches TRBD1 or TRBD2 (7 bases each). V lost 7 bases to trimming and J lost 4 bases, with 15 bases between them. The CDR3 has 14 residues. CDR1 is MNHNS and CDR2 is SASEGT in the germline V gene. CDR3 residues: CASIPGGRADTQYF. CDR3 in DNA: TGTGCCAGCATTCCAGGGGGGAGGGCAGATACGCAGTATTTT.

V and J are TRBV20-1 and TRBJ2-7, with a tentative D call TRBD2 (5 bases). With 0 bases removed from V and 2 bases from J, the gap between germline ends came to 14 bases. CDR1 and CDR2 from the germline V gene are DFQATT and SNEGSKA (reference sequence). The CDR3 contains 15 residues. The CDR3 is CSARDTVGNTYEQYF. The CDR3 coding sequence is TGCAGTGCTAGAGATACGGTCGGGAATACCTACGAGCAGTACTTC.

This clonotype was seen ten or more times. The chain uses TRBV28 and TRBJ2-4, with D possibly being TRBD1 or TRBD2 (5 bases each). The V end lost 5 bases, the J end lost 6 bases, and 26 bases lay between the germline ends. This CDR3 contains 18 residues. In germline, CDR1 is MDHEN, CDR2 SYDVKM. CDR3 nucleotides: TGTGCCAGCAGTCCCCCGGTCCCCCGGGGCAGGGTAGGAAACATTCAGTACTTC. Protein product: CASSPPVPRGRVGNIQYF.

The genes are TRBV24-1 and TRBJ2-5; D perhaps matches TRBD1 (6 bases). Germline V gene lookup returns CDR1 KGHDR and CDR2 SFDVKD. V lost 3 bases and J lost 5, with 12 bases in between. The CDR3 has 14 residues. CDR3 amino acids: CATSDPDRAETQYF. In nucleotides, the CDR3 is TGTGCCACCAGTGATCCGGACAGAGCGGAGACCCAGTACTTC.

This clonotype was detected ten times or more. This chain joins TRBV7-2 and TRBJ2-6, with no clear D. The CDR3 consists of 17 residues. The V end lost 5 bases, the J end lost 0 bases, and 14 bases lay between the germline ends. Germline CDR1 SGHTA, CDR2 FQGNSA. The CDR3 reads CASSLRRPGSGANVLTF. CDR3 DNA sequence: TGTGCCAGCAGCCTGCGCAGGCCGGGCTCTGGGGCCAACGTCCTGACTTTC.

This clonotype occurred many times. The chain links TRBV11-3 to TRBJ2-7; no clear D. Germline assignment: CDR1 SGHNT and CDR2 YENEEA. Trimming left V 0 bases short and J 2 bases short, with 11 bases between. The CDR3 has 15 residues. The CDR3 DNA reads as TGTGCCAGCAGCTTAGATGGACCGGCAACCTACGAGCAGTACTTC. Its translation: CASSLDGPATYEQYF.

Worth noting for this clonotype: A much larger clone sits a single nucleotide away, making a read error possible. The gene calls are TRBV28 and TRBJ2-5, with D maybe TRBD2 (6 bases). Trimming took off 0 bases at V and 1 base at J, with 12 bases between the two ends. This CDR3 has 16 amino acids. Germline V gene lookup returns CDR1 MDHEN and CDR2 SYDVKM. This CDR3 is CASSLWGGLIQETQYF. The DNA for the CDR3 is TGTGCCAGCAGTTTATGGGGGGGACTCATCCAAGAGACCCAGTACTTC.

This clonotype was detected only a few times. The V gene is TRBV30, the J gene TRBJ1-6, with 8 bases aligning to TRBD1. This CDR3 region has 13 residues. The germline V gene has CDR1 GTSNPN and CDR2 SVGIG (reference sequence). V trimming: 4 bases; J trimming: 6 bases; junction bases outside the gene matches: 2. For the CDR3, the DNA is TGTGCCTGGAAGGGACAGGTTAATTCACCCCTCCACTTT. It translates to CAWKGQVNSPLHF.